A single T cell receptor beta chain is shown here with its context. This specimen includes other DNA sequences encoding the same CDR3. Produced via immunoSEQ multiplex PCR; TCRdb's table is partial and in-frame only. This sample has 980 or so clones, with roughly 19% found just once. The data stem from a study of T cells in localized non-small cell lung cancer. The sequenced sample was lung tumor tissue, obtained before any cancer treatment. The clonotype originates from a man aged 35-69 years with stage II squamous cell lung carcinoma.

CDR3 protein: CASNPGLAYEQYF. The CDR3 DNA reads as TGTGCCAGCAATCCTGGACTTGCCTACGAGCAGTACTTC. V gene TRBV6-8 combines with J gene TRBJ2-7, with D possibly being TRBD2 (5 bases). Germline-derived CDR1 and CDR2 are MNHGY and SAAAGT. V lost 7 bases, J lost 2 bases, and 12 bases lay in between. The CDR3 spans 13 residues.